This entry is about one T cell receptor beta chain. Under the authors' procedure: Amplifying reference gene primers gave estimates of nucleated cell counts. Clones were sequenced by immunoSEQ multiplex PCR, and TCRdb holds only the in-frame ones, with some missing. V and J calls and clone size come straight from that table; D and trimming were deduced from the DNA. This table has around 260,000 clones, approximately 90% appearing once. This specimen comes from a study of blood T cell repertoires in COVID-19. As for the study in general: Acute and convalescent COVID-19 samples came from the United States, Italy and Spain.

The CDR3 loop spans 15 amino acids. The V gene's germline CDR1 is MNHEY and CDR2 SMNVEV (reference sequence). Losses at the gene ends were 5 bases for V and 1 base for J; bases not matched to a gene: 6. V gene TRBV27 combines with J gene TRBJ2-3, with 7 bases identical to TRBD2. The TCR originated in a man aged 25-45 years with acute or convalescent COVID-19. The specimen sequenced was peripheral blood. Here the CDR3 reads CASSPVRERTDTQYF. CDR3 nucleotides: TGTGCCAGCAGTCCCGTGCGGGAGCGCACAGATACGCAGTATTTT.